These 7 T cell receptor beta chains were all obtained from the same sample, sequenced in a study of OX40 agonist ivuxolimab in advanced cancers. Clones were sequenced by immunoSEQ multiplex PCR, and TCRdb holds only the in-frame ones, with some missing. The table has 65,000 to 75,000 clones, 85% to 90% seen once; the top ten hold under 6.5%. The source material was CD4+ or CD8+ T cells sorted from blood, sampled in a trial of the OX40 agonist ivuxolimab. These receptors were obtained from an adult with an advanced solid tumor such as melanoma, head and neck, liver or kidney cancer.

Worth noting for this clone: A much larger clone sits a single nucleotide away, making a read error possible. This sequence joins TRBV7-9 and TRBJ2-7; D unresolved. Trimming removed 10 bases at V and 3 bases at J, with 22 bases between. The CDR3 has 15 amino acids. The germline gives CDR1 SEHNR, CDR2 FQNEAQ (reference sequence). This chain's CDR3 is CATAQYSSEDYEQYF. The CDR3 DNA follows: TGTGCCACCGCACAATACAGTTCGGAAGACTACGAGCAGTACTTC.

This chain uses TRBV4-2 with TRBJ2-4; 9 nucleotides agree with TRBD1. Germline CDR1 reads LGHNA; CDR2 reads YNFKEQ. Unmatched junction bases numbered 10, after V lost 0 bases and J lost 1 base. The CDR3 runs to 19 residues. CDR3 DNA sequence: TGTGCCAGCAGCCAAGATCTCGTATGGGGACAGGGTGCCAAAAACATTCAGTACTTC. It translates to CASSQDLVWGQGAKNIQYF.

This clone appeared a single time. The V and J genes are TRBV5-4 and TRBJ2-7; D perhaps matches TRBD2 (5 bases). This CDR3 contains 13 residues. Germline CDR1 and CDR2: SGHNT and YYREEE (reference sequence). The V gene lost 0 bases and the J gene lost 7 bases, with 11 bases spanning the gap. The CDR3 here is CASSLDRLREQYF. As DNA, the CDR3 is TGTGCCAGCAGCTTGGACCGACTAAGGGAGCAGTACTTC.

The genes are TRBV14 and TRBJ2-5, with a possible D match to TRBD1 (5 bases). CDR3 length: 20 amino acids. Trimming removed 0 bases at V and 0 bases at J, with 23 bases between. In germline, CDR1 is SGHDN, CDR2 FVKESK. In DNA, the CDR3 is TGTGCCAGCAGCCAAGAAATCGAGACAGCGTTTCTAGGGTACCAAGAGACCCAGTACTTC. Translating it yields CASSQEIETAFLGYQETQYF. Full variable domain (missing parts from reference TRBV14 and TRBJ2-5): EAGVTQFPSHSVIEKGQTVTLRCDPISGHDNLYWYRRVMGKEIKFLLHFVKESKQDESGMPNNRFLAERTGGTYSTLKVQPAELEDSGVYFCASSQEIETAFLGYQETQYFGPGTRLLVL.

The chain couples TRBV6-1 to TRBJ1-2, with a possible D match to TRBD1 (6 bases). The CDR3 has 15 amino acids. Germline lookup yields CDR1 MNHNS and CDR2 SASEGT. The V and J ends lost 8 bases and 4 bases respectively, with 20 bases between them. The CDR3 region is CASETVSRGGYGYTF. The CDR3 DNA sequence: TGTGCCAGCGAGACAGTCTCAAGGGGGGGCTATGGCTACACCTTC.

The CDR3 sequence: CASSSRDREIKQFF. The CDR3 region has the DNA TGTGCCAGCAGCTCCCGGGACAGGGAAATAAAGCAGTTCTTC. The V gene is TRBV7-3, the J gene TRBJ2-1, with 9 bases matching TRBD1. The CDR3 has 14 amino acids. CDR1 is SGHTA and CDR2 is FQGTGA in the germline V gene. The junction had 9 bases not matched to a gene; V was cut back by 4 bases and J by 11 bases.

The V gene is TRBV2, the J gene TRBJ2-7; D gene ambiguous. V was clipped by 4 bases and J by 2 bases, with 12 bases between them. CDR3 size: 14 residues. Germline CDR1 SNHLY, CDR2 FYNNEI. The CDR3 sequence: CASSGGSSPYEQYF. In nucleotides, the CDR3 is TGTGCCAGCAGTGGCGGATCAAGTCCCTACGAGCAGTACTTC.